This T cell receptor beta chain was found in a study of response to subunit inactivated influenza vaccine (dated by TCRdb to the late 2010s). With respect to the entire study: To follow how T cells responded to a trivalent subunit inactivated influenza vaccine, the researchers relied on deep quantitative profiling of the T cell receptor repertoire.

On the study overall, not on this receptor specifically: The authors suggested that each seasonal influenza vaccination may recruit only a limited number of new T cells.

There are a few counts of this clonotype. What antigen it recognizes has not been identified. Per-base qualities were not stored, and no clone one base away is much larger. The time point tag for this specimen amounts to: approximately 45 days after influenza vaccine administration. From the germline V gene, CDR1 is SGHRS and CDR2 is YFSETQ. V and J lose 4 bases and 0 bases, and a span of 17 bases separates them. The CDR3 goes from the cysteine to the phenylalanine over 18 residues. Left in the record is the CDR3 DNA by itself, 54 bases read in frame from the first base. Libraries were constructed by RT-PCR. Instrument on record: Illumina HiSeq 2500. The public reads were run again by TCRdb, first through fastp at Q25 and then through MiXCR, and only productive beta chains were kept. Records with the same CDR3 protein are collapsed into one entry carrying the most frequent genes and DNA. Recorded for this sample are about 160,000 distinct CDR3 sequences; under 13% of them occurred a single time. Of the sample, roughly 12% falls within the top ten clones.

In this chain, TRBV5-1 is recombined with TRBJ2-6; a weak D assignment points to TRBD1 (5 bases agree). Sequencing was performed on non-naive T cells sorted from PBMCs, taken roughly 45 days after vaccination. This specimen's cell subset or site label, interpreted: memory T cell fraction. The TCR sequence derives from a middle-aged man who received an inactivated influenza vaccine. Donor details come from another sample of the same person, matched by shared clones. The DNA reads TGCGCCAGCAGCCCCCGGACACTATACGTCTCTGGGGCCAACGTCCTGACTTTC. The translation is CASSPRTLYVSGANVLTF.